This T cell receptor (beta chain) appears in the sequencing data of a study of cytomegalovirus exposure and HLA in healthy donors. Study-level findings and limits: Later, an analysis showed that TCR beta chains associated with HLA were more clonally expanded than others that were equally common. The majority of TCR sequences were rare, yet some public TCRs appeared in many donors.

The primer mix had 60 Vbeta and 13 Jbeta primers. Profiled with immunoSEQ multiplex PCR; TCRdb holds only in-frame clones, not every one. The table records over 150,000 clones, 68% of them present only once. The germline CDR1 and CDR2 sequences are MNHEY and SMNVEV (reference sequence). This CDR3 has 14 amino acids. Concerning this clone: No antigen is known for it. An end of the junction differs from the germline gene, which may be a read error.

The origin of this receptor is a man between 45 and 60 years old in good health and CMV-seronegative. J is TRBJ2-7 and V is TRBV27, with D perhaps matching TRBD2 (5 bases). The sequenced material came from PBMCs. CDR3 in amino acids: CASRFVGSTYEQYF. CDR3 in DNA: TGTGCCAGCCGTTTCGTAGGGAGTACCTACGAGCAGTACTTC.